A single sample gave rise to the 31 T cell receptor beta chains below, sequenced in a study of blood T cell repertoires in COVID-19. Repertoires were generated with immunoSEQ multiplex PCR, while TCRdb's copy carries only in-frame clones and drops some. The repertoire holds about 120,000 clones, with about 85% as singletons. The sequenced sample consisted of peripheral blood. These receptors originate from a human donor in a cohort sampled during active COVID-19.

J is TRBJ1-1 and V is TRBV6-2 or TRBV6-3; D gene unclear. Germline values: CDR1 MNHEY, CDR2 SVGEGT. The CDR3 consists of 15 residues. Trimming took off 2 bases at V and 0 bases at J, with 10 bases between the two ends. In DNA, the CDR3 is TGTGCCAGCAGTTACAGTCCCGACATGAACACTGAAGCTTTCTTT. This codes for CASSYSPDMNTEAFF.

The V call is TRBV14, the J call TRBJ2-1; perhaps TRBD1 as D (6 bases). CDR1 is SGHDN, CDR2 FVKESK, per germline. This CDR3 has 13 amino acids. V was trimmed by 5 bases and J by 12 bases, leaving 17 bases between them. The CDR3 is CASSTHAGATQFF. In DNA form, the CDR3 reads TGTGCCAGCAGCACCCACGCAGGGGCCACGCAGTTCTTC.

This clone was recorded a few times. V usage is TRBV13 and J usage is TRBJ2-1; D might be TRBD1 (6 bases). Germline CDR1 and CDR2: PRHDT and FYEKMQ (reference sequence). With 5 bases removed from V and 11 bases from J, the gap between germline ends came to 13 bases. The CDR3 consists of 12 residues. CDR3 bases: TGTGCCAGCAGCGAACGAAGGGGGAAGCAGTTCTTC. The encoded protein is CASSERRGKQFF.

The chain recombines TRBV10-3 with TRBJ2-7; 7 positions match TRBD2. J was trimmed by 5 bases and V by 3 bases; bases with no gene match: 13. From germline, CDR1 is ENHRY and CDR2 SYGVKD. The CDR3 is 16 residues long. Here the CDR3 DNA reads TGTGCCATCAGTGACCCGTATAGCGGGCCAGGGAACGAGCAGTACTTC. Residues: CAISDPYSGPGNEQYF.

V gene TRBV18 combines with J gene TRBJ1-5; D not certain. CDR1 is KGHSH, CDR2 LQKENI, per germline. V lost 1 base to trimming and J lost 4 bases, with 8 bases between them. There are 14 residues in the CDR3. The CDR3 protein is CASSPQPGNQPQHF. The CDR3 bases are TGTGCCAGCTCACCACAGCCAGGTAATCAGCCCCAGCATTTT.

The rearrangement uses TRBV6-1 and TRBJ1-6, with D possibly being TRBD1 (6 bases). Trimming pared 3 bases from V and 4 bases from J, leaving 7 bases between. The CDR3 covers 14 residues. The germline gives CDR1 MNHNS, CDR2 SASEGT. The CDR3 loop is CASSEQGYNSPLHF. CDR3 DNA: TGTGCCAGCAGTGAGCAGGGGTATAATTCACCCCTCCACTTT.

This clone was observed a single time. The chain is built from TRBV15 and TRBJ2-5, with a weak D call TRBD2 (6 bases). CDR3 length equals 16 residues. The germline V gene encodes CDR1 LNHNV and CDR2 YYDKDF (reference sequence). Trimming pared 0 bases from V and 6 bases from J, leaving 17 bases between. The DNA for the CDR3 is TGTGCCACCAGCAGAGATCTGGGACTTTCGGGGAAGACCCAGTACTTC. Its protein is CATSRDLGLSGKTQYF.

This chain uses TRBV19 with TRBJ2-3, with D perhaps TRBD1 (6 bases). With 5 bases removed from V and 4 bases from J, the gap between germline ends came to 16 bases. Germline values: CDR1 LNHDA, CDR2 SQIVND (reference sequence). This CDR3 is built from 15 residues. The CDR3 coding sequence is TGTGCCAGTAGTCCACATCAGGGGCAAGCAGATACGCAGTATTTT. Its protein product is CASSPHQGQADTQYF. The entire variable domain, with the rest obtained from reference TRBV19 and TRBJ2-3, is as follows: DGGITQSPKYLFRKEGQNVTLSCEQNLNHDAMYWYRQDPGQGLRLIYYSQIVNDFQKGDIAEGYSVSREKKESFPLTVTSAQKNPTAFYLCASSPHQGQADTQYFGPGTRLTVL.

This clone showed up just a few times. The chain has TRBV7-2 and TRBJ2-1, with 7 bases lining up with TRBD1. CDR1 and CDR2 from the germline V gene are SGHTA and FQGNSA. V shed 1 base, J shed 7 bases, and the junction held 4 bases outside the gene matches. The CDR3 has 14 amino acids. The CDR3 is CASSLEGARNEQFF. The CDR3 nucleotides read TGTGCCAGCAGCTTAGAGGGGGCGCGTAATGAGCAGTTCTTC.

This chain links TRBV10-3 with TRBJ1-2; no definite D call. This CDR3 spans 12 amino acids. Trimming stripped 3 bases from V and 7 bases from J, with 9 bases between. In germline, CDR1 is ENHRY, CDR2 SYGVKD. The CDR3 sequence: CAISENSGGYTF. The CDR3 nucleotides are TGTGCCATCAGTGAAAACAGCGGTGGCTACACCTTC.

The chain is built from TRBV3-1 (or the pseudogene TRBV3-2) and TRBJ2-1; the match to TRBD2 covers 11 bases. The length of the CDR3 is 18 residues. V lost 4 bases and J lost 7; bases outside the gene matches: 15. Germline V CDR1 and CDR2: LGHDT, YNNKEL (reference sequence). Written as DNA, the CDR3 is TGTGCCAGCAGCCGCCCCTCTAGCGGGGGGCCCGGTCGGAATGAGCAGTTCTTC. Protein product: CASSRPSSGGPGRNEQFF.

The sample holds one count of this clone. This chain joins TRBV28 and TRBJ1-5; possible D gene TRBD1, 5 bases. The V and J ends lost 5 bases and 5 bases respectively, with 10 bases between them. Germline V gives CDR1 MDHEN, CDR2 SYDVKM. The length of the CDR3 is 13 residues. The CDR3 sequence: CASSTDSYQPQHF. CDR3 nucleotides: TGTGCCAGCAGTACCGACAGCTATCAGCCCCAGCATTTT.

The V call is TRBV6-5, the J call TRBJ1-4; 10 bases fit TRBD1. CDR1 is MNHEY and CDR2 is SVGAGI in the germline V gene. The CDR3 sequence is 15 residues long. V dropped 6 bases and J dropped 8; count of bases not matched to a gene: 9. CDR3 nucleotide sequence: TGTGCCAGCAGACCCCGGGACAGGGGATGGGAAAAACTGTTTTTT. Amino acid sequence: CASRPRDRGWEKLFF.

The V call is TRBV9, the J call TRBJ2-1; possible D gene TRBD1, 6 bases. Trimming removed 1 base at V and 6 bases at J, with 14 bases between. Germline CDR1 SGDLS, CDR2 YYNGEE. The length of the CDR3 is 15 residues. CDR3 DNA: TGTGCCAGCAGCGTAAGTCCAGGGGCTATCAATGAGCAGTTCTTC. Protein: CASSVSPGAINEQFF. Full variable domain (remainder filled in from reference TRBV9 and TRBJ2-1): DSGVTQTPKHLITATGQRVTLRCSPRSGDLSVYWYQQSLDQGLQFLIQYYNGEERAKGNILERFSAQQFPDLHSELNLSSLELGDSALYFCASSVSPGAINEQFFGPGTRLTVL.

The chain links TRBV9 to TRBJ2-7; 7 nucleotides line up with TRBD2. The V gene end was trimmed by 0 bases and the J gene end by 2 bases; junction bases not matched to a gene: 8. The CDR3 length is 16 residues. Germline V gene lookup returns CDR1 SGDLS and CDR2 YYNGEE. DNA of the CDR3: TGTGCCAGCAGCGTAGGTCCAGGGAGGGTAACCTACGAGCAGTACTTC. This codes for CASSVGPGRVTYEQYF.

V and J are TRBV6-5 and TRBJ2-7; 9 bases line up with TRBD2. Unmatched junction bases numbered 10, after V lost 7 bases and J lost 6 bases. The CDR3 totals 14 residues. CDR1 and CDR2 (germline): MNHEY, SVGAGI. CDR3 in amino acids: CASTERAGGGEQYF. DNA for the CDR3: TGTGCCAGCACCGAAAGGGCGGGAGGGGGCGAGCAGTACTTC.

The rearrangement joins TRBV3-1 (or the pseudogene TRBV3-2) to TRBJ1-5; D is ambiguous. Germline CDR1 and CDR2: LGHDT and YNNKEL (reference sequence). The CDR3 consists of 14 residues. Trimming pared 6 bases from V and 1 base from J, leaving 10 bases between. CDR3 nucleotides: TGTGCCAGCAGTCCCTCAACAAGCAATCAGCCCCAGCATTTT. Amino acids: CASSPSTSNQPQHF.

This clone showed up just a few times. The chain carries TRBV4-1 and TRBJ1-2; D is uncertain. Trimming pared 1 base from V and 2 bases from J, leaving 11 bases between. This CDR3 is built from 15 residues. CDR1 and CDR2 (germline): MGHRA, YSYEKL. The CDR3 nucleotides read TGCGCCAGCAGCCAAGGCGCGGGAATCAACTATGGCTACACCTTC. It is translated as CASSQGAGINYGYTF.

The chain recombines TRBV4-1 with TRBJ2-3; D gene ambiguous. V gave up 1 base and J gave up 3 bases, with 8 bases separating them. The CDR3 is 14 residues long. Germline CDR1 is MGHRA and CDR2 is YSYEKL. The CDR3 coding sequence is TGCGCCAGCAGCCAAGCGGTGGTTACAGATACGCAGTATTTT. Translated, it gives CASSQAVVTDTQYF.

There are a few counts of this clone. The chain recombines TRBV28 with TRBJ2-2; TRBD2 matches 9 bases. The V gene end was trimmed by 8 bases and the J gene end by 4 bases; junction bases not matched to a gene: 5. CDR3 length: 14 amino acids. Germline assignment: CDR1 MDHEN and CDR2 SYDVKM. This CDR3 is CASAGGPVTGELFF. The CDR3 DNA reads as TGTGCCAGCGCGGGGGGGCCGGTCACCGGGGAGCTGTTTTTT.

This clone has only a few counts. CDR3 amino acids: CASSSGTNQPQHF. The CDR3 DNA reads TGCGCCAGCAGTTCAGGCACAAATCAGCCCCAGCATTTT. The chain uses TRBV10-1 and TRBJ1-5; D is unclear. Trimming stripped 5 bases from V and 4 bases from J, with 9 bases between. Germline V gene data show CDR1 as WNHNN and CDR2 as SYGVQD (reference sequence). This CDR3 is built from 13 residues.

This rearrangement joins TRBV6-5 to TRBJ1-2; TRBD1 aligns across 8 bases. Unmatched junction bases numbered 14, after V lost 7 bases and J lost 7 bases. The CDR3 loop spans 15 amino acids. Germline V gene sequence: CDR1 MNHEY, CDR2 SVGAGI. Here the CDR3 reads CASNPVAFGTGGYTF. CDR3 sequence (DNA): TGTGCCAGCAACCCCGTGGCATTCGGGACAGGTGGCTACACCTTC.

Turning to this clone: Because the CDR3's place on the DNA is in doubt, the DNA is left out and the CDR3 is given as listed by TCRdb. The V and J genes are TRBV21-1 and TRBJ2-6; no check of the table's D call, TRBD2, against the DNA was made. TRBV21-1 has pseudogene status. The CDR3 region is 15 residues in length, termini included. CDR3 protein: CASSKWGAGANVLTF.

V and J are TRBV9 and TRBJ2-2, with 12 bases matching TRBD2. V shed 2 bases and J 3 bases; nucleotides not matched to a gene: 8. The CDR3 totals 18 residues. Germline values: CDR1 SGDLS, CDR2 YYNGEE. The CDR3 sequence: CASSVELAGGWDTGELFF. The CDR3 region has the DNA TGTGCCAGCAGCGTCGAACTAGCGGGAGGTTGGGACACCGGGGAGCTGTTTTTT.

The CDR3 loop reads CASSLHGTRSSYEQYF. Here the CDR3 DNA reads TGTGCCAGCAGCTTACATGGGACAAGGAGCTCCTACGAGCAGTACTTC. V is TRBV7-3 and J is TRBJ2-7, with D tentatively TRBD1 (6 bases). There are 16 residues in the CDR3. The V end lost 2 bases, the J end lost 0 bases, and 14 bases lay between the germline ends. Germline V gene lookup returns CDR1 SGHTA and CDR2 FQGTGA.

DNA of the CDR3: TGTGCCAGCAGTTATACAGGCAATAGCAATCAGCCCCAGCATTTT. Translating gives CASSYTGNSNQPQHF. The genes are TRBV6-2 or TRBV6-3 and TRBJ1-5; D perhaps matches TRBD1 (5 bases). CDR1 and CDR2 from the germline V gene are MNHEY and SVGEGT. This CDR3 has 15 amino acids. V shed 3 bases and J shed 0 bases, with 9 bases lying between them.

This chain joins TRBV3-1 (or the pseudogene TRBV3-2) and TRBJ1-1, with 7 bases matching TRBD1. Germline CDR1 and CDR2: LGHDT and YNNKEL (reference sequence). V lost 7 bases to trimming and J lost 7 bases; unmatched junction nucleotides: 12. This CDR3 has 14 amino acids. The DNA of the CDR3 is TGTGCCAGCACCGACCACCCAGGGGGTGGTGAAGCTTTCTTT. Translated, it gives CASTDHPGGGEAFF.

J is TRBJ1-6 and V is TRBV5-6; D may be TRBD1 (6 bases). Between the trimmed V and J ends, which lost 5 bases and 12 bases, there was a span of 18 bases. The CDR3 length is 14 residues. Germline CDR1 and CDR2: SGHDT and YYEEEE. The CDR3 DNA reads TGTGCCAGCAGTTGGGGGCGGTCAAACCGACCCCTCCACTTT. Translating gives CASSWGRSNRPLHF.

A word on this clone: This specimen includes other DNA sequences encoding the same CDR3. The V call is TRBV27, the J call TRBJ2-3, with 10 bases lining up with TRBD2. From germline, CDR1 is MNHEY and CDR2 SMNVEV (reference sequence). The CDR3 has 16 residues. J gave up 1 base and V 2 bases, and 3 bases lay outside the gene matches. In DNA form, the CDR3 reads TGTGCCAGCAGTTTAAGACTAGCGGGCGGCACAGATACGCAGTATTTT. As protein: CASSLRLAGGTDTQYF.

This clone was picked up a small number of times. J is TRBJ2-1 and V is TRBV4-2; D perhaps matches TRBD2 (6 bases). The CDR3 runs to 16 residues. Germline V lookup: CDR1 LGHNA, CDR2 YNFKEQ. Trimming cost V 3 bases and J 1 base, with 13 bases left between them. CDR3 residues: CASSQEGLTSYNEQFF. CDR3 in DNA: TGTGCCAGCAGCCAGGAGGGACTGACATCCTACAATGAGCAGTTCTTC.

This clone was recorded once. The rearrangement uses TRBV10-3 and TRBJ2-2; 10 bases match TRBD2. CDR1 and CDR2 (germline): ENHRY, SYGVKD. The V and J ends lost 0 bases and 1 base, in that order; junction bases with no gene match: 2. The CDR3 loop spans 17 amino acids. The DNA of the CDR3 is TGTGCCATCAGTGAGTCTACTAGCGGGATGAACACCGGGGAGCTGTTTTTT. It yields the protein CAISESTSGMNTGELFF.